The 4 T cell receptor beta chains reported below all come from one sample, sequenced in a study of response to subunit inactivated influenza vaccine. TCRdb re-called the RT-PCR reads with MiXCR, one entry per CDR3 protein. The sample comprises 710,000 or so distinct CDR3 sequences, roughly 14% of which are singletons, and around 10% rests with the top ten. The specimen was PBMCs from blood, collected 11 to 12 days after vaccination. These receptors were taken from a man in his forties or fifties who received an inactivated influenza vaccine.

J is TRBJ2-7 and V is TRBV12-3 or TRBV12-4; tentative D call: TRBD2 (5 bases). The CDR3 contains 18 residues. V was clipped by 6 bases and J by 1 base, with 25 bases between them. CDR3: CASRASPGLANSSYEQYF. CDR3 coding DNA: TGTGCCAGCAGGGCTAGCCCCGGCCTAGCCAACTCATCCTACGAGCAGTACTTC.

This clonotype has a handful of counts. The chain employs TRBV20-1 and TRBJ1-5; 8 bases line up with TRBD1. Germline lookup yields CDR1 DFQATT and CDR2 SNEGSKA (reference sequence). V gave up 4 bases and J gave up 0 bases; unmatched junction bases: 2. The CDR3 totals 14 residues. In DNA, the CDR3 is TGCAGTGCTATACAGGGGGATAGCAATCAGCCCCAGCATTTT. It translates to CSAIQGDSNQPQHF.

The rearrangement uses TRBV4-3 and TRBJ2-3, with TRBD2 matching 11 bases. The germline V gene encodes CDR1 LGHNA and CDR2 YSLEER. This CDR3 has 18 residues. The V segment lost 0 bases and the J segment 0 bases; nucleotides outside the gene matches: 5. The DNA of the CDR3 is TGCGCCAGCAGCCAAGATCAACTAGCGGGGGCTAGCACAGATACGCAGTATTTT. This gives the protein CASSQDQLAGASTDTQYF.

This clonotype was observed a few times. The chain recombines TRBV2 with TRBJ2-7, with D hard to call. The germline CDR1 and CDR2 sequences are SNHLY and FYNNEI. V was clipped by 10 bases and J by 6 bases, with 22 bases between them. The CDR3 consists of 14 residues. The CDR3 coding sequence is TGTGCCACCAGCGCGAAACTATCAGGCGGCGAGCAGTACTTC. Translated: CATSAKLSGGEQYF.